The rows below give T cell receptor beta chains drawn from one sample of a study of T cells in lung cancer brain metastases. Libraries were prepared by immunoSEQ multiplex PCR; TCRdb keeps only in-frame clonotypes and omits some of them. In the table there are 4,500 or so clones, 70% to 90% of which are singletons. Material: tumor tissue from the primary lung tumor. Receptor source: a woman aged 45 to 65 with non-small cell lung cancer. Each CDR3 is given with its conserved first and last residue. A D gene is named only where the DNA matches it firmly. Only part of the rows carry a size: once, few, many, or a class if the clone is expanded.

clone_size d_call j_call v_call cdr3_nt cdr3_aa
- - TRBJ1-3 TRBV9 TGTGCCAGCAGCGCCAGGAACAGCCGTTACTCTGGAAACACCATATATTTT CASSARNSRYSGNTIYF
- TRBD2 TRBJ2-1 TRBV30 TGTGCCTGGAGTGTAAGCCTAGCGGGAAATGAGCAGTTCTTC CAWSVSLAGNEQFF
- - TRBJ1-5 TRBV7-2 TGTGCCAGCAGCCCATCCCGGGGGGCAAGTCAGCCCCAGCATTTT CASSPSRGASQPQHF
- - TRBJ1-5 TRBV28 TGTGCCAGCAGTCAACCGAGGGCTAGCAATCAGCCCCAGCATTTT CASSQPRASNQPQHF
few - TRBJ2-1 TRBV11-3 TGTGCCAGCAGCTTAGGGGCGGGCCCTGTCGATGAGCAGTTCTTC CASSLGAGPVDEQFF
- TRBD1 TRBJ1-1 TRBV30 TGTGCCTGGAGTGGGACAGGGGGCGGAAGCACTGAAGCTTTCTTT CAWSGTGGGSTEAFF
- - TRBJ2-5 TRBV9 TGTGCCAGCAGCGTAGGAGGGACCCAAGAGACCCAGTACTTC CASSVGGTQETQYF
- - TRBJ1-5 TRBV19 TGTGCCAGTAGTACACCGGGACGGACTGATCAGCCCCAGCATTTT CASSTPGRTDQPQHF
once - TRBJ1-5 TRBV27 TGTGCCAGCAGTTTAAATGTGGTTCAGCCCCAGCATTTT CASSLNVVQPQHF
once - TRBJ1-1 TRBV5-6 TGTGCCAGCAGCCCACTTGGGGGAGGGGTCCCGAACACTGAAGCTTTCTTT CASSPLGGGVPNTEAFF
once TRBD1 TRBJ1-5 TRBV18 TGTGCCAGCTCCCTGGACAGGGGGCGCGATCAGCCCCAGCATTTT CASSLDRGRDQPQHF
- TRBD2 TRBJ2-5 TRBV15 TGTGCCACTAGTTTTGGGAGGGCCGCCGAGACCCAGTACTTC CATSFGRAAETQYF
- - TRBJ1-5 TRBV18 TGTGCCAGCTCACCACTCCGGGGGAGCAATCAGCCCCAGCATTTT CASSPLRGSNQPQHF
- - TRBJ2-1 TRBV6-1 TGTGCCAGCATCGCAATGGGGTTCGGTGAGCAGTTCTTC CASIAMGFGEQFF
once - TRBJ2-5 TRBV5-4 TGTGCCAGCAGCTCCGATTGGGCTAGCGAGGGGACCCAGTACTTC CASSSDWASEGTQYF
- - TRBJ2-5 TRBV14 TGTGCCAGCAGCCAAGATTGGGGAGAGACCCAGTACTTC CASSQDWGETQYF
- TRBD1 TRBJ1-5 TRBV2 TGTGCCAGCAGGGTGGCCGACAGGGGCGTCAATCAGCCCCAGCATTTT CASRVADRGVNQPQHF
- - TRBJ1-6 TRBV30 TGTGCCTTAACGCATGATAGAGGAGAAAGCTCACCCCTCCACTTT CALTHDRGESSPLHF
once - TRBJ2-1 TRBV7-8 TGTGCCAGCAGCTTAGGCGGGCCCAATGAGCAGTTCTTC CASSLGGPNEQFF
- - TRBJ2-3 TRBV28 TGTGCCAGCGGTTTTCAGTTAGATACGCAGTATTTT CASGFQLDTQYF
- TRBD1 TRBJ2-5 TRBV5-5 TGTGCCAGCAGCTTGGCTGGGGGACAGGGGACCTGGCAAGAGACCCAGTACTTC CASSLAGGQGTWQETQYF
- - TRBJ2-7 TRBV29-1 TGCAGCGTTGATCCAGGAAATTTCGAGCAGTACTTC CSVDPGNFEQYF
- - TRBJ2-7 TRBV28 TGTGCCAGCAGTTTATTGCCACCCGGCGAGCAGTACTTC CASSLLPPGEQYF
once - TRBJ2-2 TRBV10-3 TGTGCCATCAGTATTACTCCCACCGGGGAGCTGTTTTTT CAISITPTGELFF
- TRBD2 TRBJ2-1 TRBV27 TGTGCCAGCAGTCCACAGGGGTTAGCGGGGGAGGCTGAGCAGTTCTTC CASSPQGLAGEAEQFF
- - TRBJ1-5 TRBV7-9 TGTGCCAGCAGCCCGATAGGGGCGGAGCCCCAGCATTTT CASSPIGAEPQHF
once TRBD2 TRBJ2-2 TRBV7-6 TGTGCCAGCAGCTTAGGGGCTAGCGGTCGAGGAACCGGGGAGCTGTTTTTT CASSLGASGRGTGELFF
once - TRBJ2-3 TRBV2 TGTGCCAGCAGTACGGACTCCAAGCCGCAGTATTTT CASSTDSKPQYF
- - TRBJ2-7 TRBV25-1 TGTGCCAGCAGCACAGGGCCATCTGTGGGGGAGCAGTACTTC CASSTGPSVGEQYF
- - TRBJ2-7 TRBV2 TGTGCCAGCAGGGGGGACGAGCAGTACTTC CASRGDEQYF
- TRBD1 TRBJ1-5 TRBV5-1 TGCGCCAGCAGCCCGGACAGGGGAGGTCAGCCCCAGCATTTT CASSPDRGGQPQHF
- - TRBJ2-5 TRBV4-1 TGCGCCAGCAGCCAAGTGGGAACAACGTACCAAGAGACCCAGTACTTC CASSQVGTTYQETQYF
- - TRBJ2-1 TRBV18 TGTGCCAGCTCACCCTCGGCTTATGAGCAGTTCTTC CASSPSAYEQFF
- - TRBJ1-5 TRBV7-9 TGTGCCAGCAGCCCTCCCGTCGGCAATCAGCCCCAGCATTTT CASSPPVGNQPQHF
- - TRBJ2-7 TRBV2 TGTGCCACCCAGACAGTCCACTCCTACGAGCAGTACTTC CATQTVHSYEQYF
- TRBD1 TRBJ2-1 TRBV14 TGTGCCAGCACCCGGGACAGCTTATACAATGAGCAGTTCTTC CASTRDSLYNEQFF
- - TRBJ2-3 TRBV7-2 TGTGCCAGCAGGCCGCCTGGGGATACGCAGTATTTT CASRPPGDTQYF
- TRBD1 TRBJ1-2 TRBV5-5 TGTGCCAGCAGCAACCGACAGGGCGCTTCATTCTATGGCTACACCTTC CASSNRQGASFYGYTF
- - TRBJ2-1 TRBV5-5 - CASSFLWTDYNEQFF
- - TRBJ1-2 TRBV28 TGTGCCAGCAGTCCCCTTAAACAGGGTAACTATGGCTACACCTTC CASSPLKQGNYGYTF
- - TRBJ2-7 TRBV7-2 TGTGCCAGCAGCTTGCATGGAGGAAGTGACGAGCAGTACTTC CASSLHGGSDEQYF
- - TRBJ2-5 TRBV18 TGTGCCAGCTCACTACCCTCCCAAGAGACCCAGTACTTC CASSLPSQETQYF
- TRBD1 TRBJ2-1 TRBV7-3 TGTGCCAGCAGCTTCCCAGGACAGGGGAACAATGAGCAGTTCTTC CASSFPGQGNNEQFF
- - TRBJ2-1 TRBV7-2 TGTGCCAGCAGTTCTTATAGCGATAACTACAATGAGCAGTTCTTC CASSSYSDNYNEQFF
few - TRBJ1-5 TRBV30 TGTGCCTGGAGTGTAACGGGCCAGCCCCAGCATTTT CAWSVTGQPQHF
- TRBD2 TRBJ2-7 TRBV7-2 TGTGCCAGCAGCTCGACTAGCGGGAGAAACTACGAGCAGTACTTC CASSSTSGRNYEQYF
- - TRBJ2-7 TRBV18 TGTGCCAGCTCAAACAGGGACACCTACGAGCAGTACTTC CASSNRDTYEQYF
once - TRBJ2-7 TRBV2 TGTGCCAGCAGTCCTCAGGGGAGCACCTACGAGCAGTACTTC CASSPQGSTYEQYF
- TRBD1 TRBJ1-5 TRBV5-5 TGTGCCAGCAGCTGGGGGACAGTTGATAATCAGCCCCAGCATTTT CASSWGTVDNQPQHF
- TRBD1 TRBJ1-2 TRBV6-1 TGTGCCAGCAGACCAGGGGGGGATGGCTACACCTTC CASRPGGDGYTF
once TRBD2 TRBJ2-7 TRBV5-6 TGTGCCAGCAGCGGGGGACTAGCGGGAAAGTTCTACGAGCAGTACTTC CASSGGLAGKFYEQYF
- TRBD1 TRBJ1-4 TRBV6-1 TGTGCCAGCAGCGGCAGGGGGCAAGAAAAACTGTTTTTT CASSGRGQEKLFF
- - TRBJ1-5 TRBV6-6 TGTGCCAGCAGTTACTCGACCAGCAATCAGCCCCAGCATTTT CASSYSTSNQPQHF
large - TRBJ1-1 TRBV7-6 TGTGCCAGCAGCGCGACGGTGAACACTGAAGCTTTCTTT CASSATVNTEAFF
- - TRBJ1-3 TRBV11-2 TGTGCCAGCAACGCCTTTCAGGGCGGAAACACCATATATTTT CASNAFQGGNTIYF
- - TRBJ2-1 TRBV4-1 TGCGCCAGCAGCCAACCGCTGACAGCCCACAATGAGCAGTTCTTC CASSQPLTAHNEQFF